This T cell receptor (beta chain) was documented in a study of blood T cell repertoires in COVID-19. Overall study context: The samples span acute and convalescent COVID-19 from the United States, Italy and Spain. PBMCs, B-cell-depleted T cells, or T cells provided the cDNA or gDNA that made up the material.

In germline, CDR1 is MDHEN, CDR2 SYDVKM. Unmatched junction bases numbered 9, after V lost 6 bases and J lost 8 bases. The CDR3 sequence is 13 residues long. The repertoire was sequenced with immunoSEQ multiplex PCR; TCRdb's copy has only in-frame clones and lacks some. The sample shows under 500,000 clones, around 88% of them seen only once. Sequencing was done on a sample of peripheral blood. This clonotype was obtained from a young woman with acute or convalescent COVID-19. This chain uses TRBV28 with TRBJ1-1; TRBD1 aligns across 7 bases. The CDR3 DNA is TGTGCCAGCAGCGTCGACAGGGACTCCGAAGCTTTCTTT. Protein sequence: CASSVDRDSEAFF.